The TCR beta chain under discussion was sequenced for a study of T cell responses to AZD1222 COVID-19 vaccine. V was trimmed by 1 base and J by 2 bases, leaving 14 bases between them. The V gene's germline CDR1 is LNHNV and CDR2 YYDKDF (reference sequence). This CDR3 contains 16 residues. Generated by immunoSEQ multiplex PCR, the TCRdb table keeps only in-frame clones and is missing some. The data contain about 83,000 clones, roughly 88% of them singletons. The sample here was peripheral blood, taken on day 0 of AZD1222 vaccination. This chain joins TRBV15 and TRBJ2-5; D ambiguous. This sequence originates from an adult in good health. The CDR3 DNA is TGTGCCACCAGCAGAGCGCACAGTGAAGAGCAAGAGACCCAGTACTTC. Its translation is CATSRAHSEEQETQYF.